Listed below are T cell receptor beta chains from one sample, sequenced in a study of cytomegalovirus exposure and HLA in healthy donors. TCRdb's copy holds only in-frame clones and misses some; the assay was immunoSEQ multiplex PCR. The table shows about 210,000 clones, with around 83% occurring only once. Material: PBMCs. These TCRs come from a woman between 50 and 59 years old in good health and CMV-seropositive. Each CDR3 is given with its conserved first and last residue. Fields, in order: D gene, clone size, J gene, V gene, CDR3 protein, CDR3 DNA. The D gene is left open where the match is weak. Rows may omit the clone size; those that give it use once, few, many or a size class.

D gene: .
clone size: .
J gene: TRBJ2-7
V gene: TRBV19
CDR3 protein: CASGLQGYEQYF
CDR3 DNA: TGTGCCAGTGGGTTACAGGGCTACGAGCAGTACTTC

D gene: .
clone size: .
J gene: TRBJ1-6
V gene: TRBV19
CDR3 protein: CASSILDSPLHF
CDR3 DNA: TGTGCCAGTAGTATTCTTGATTCACCCCTCCACTTT

D gene: TRBD1
clone size: .
J gene: TRBJ1-1
V gene: TRBV29-1
CDR3 protein: CSVDRGLGTEAFF
CDR3 DNA: TGCAGCGTCGACAGGGGGCTGGGCACTGAAGCTTTCTTT

D gene: TRBD1
clone size: .
J gene: TRBJ1-5
V gene: TRBV28
CDR3 protein: CASSLQGVRRIGPQHF
CDR3 DNA: TGTGCCAGCAGTTTACAGGGGGTTCGTCGAATCGGGCCCCAGCATTTT

D gene: .
clone size: .
J gene: TRBJ2-3
V gene: TRBV4-2
CDR3 protein: CASSQELFTDTQYF
CDR3 DNA: TGTGCCAGCAGCCAAGAACTTTTCACAGATACGCAGTATTTT

D gene: TRBD1
clone size: .
J gene: TRBJ1-3
V gene: TRBV6-5
CDR3 protein: CASSSKGTGSGNTIYF
CDR3 DNA: TGTGCCAGCAGTTCCAAAGGGACAGGGTCTGGAAACACCATATATTTT

D gene: .
clone size: few
J gene: TRBJ1-4
V gene: TRBV19
CDR3 protein: CASSISRAEKLFF
CDR3 DNA: TGTGCCAGTAGTATTAGCAGGGCTGAAAAACTGTTTTTT

D gene: .
clone size: .
J gene: TRBJ2-7
V gene: TRBV27
CDR3 protein: CASSPGIRWEQYF
CDR3 DNA: TGTGCCAGCAGTCCCGGGATTAGATGGGAGCAGTACTTC

D gene: TRBD1
clone size: .
J gene: TRBJ2-7
V gene: TRBV7-9
CDR3 protein: CSSSSRSGTGMSEQYF
CDR3 DNA: TGTTCCAGCAGCTCACGATCCGGGACAGGGATGAGCGAGCAGTACTTC

D gene: .
clone size: .
J gene: TRBJ2-2
V gene: TRBV5-8
CDR3 protein: CASSLDRNTGELFF
CDR3 DNA: TGTGCCAGCAGCCTAGACAGGAACACCGGGGAGCTGTTTTTT

D gene: .
clone size: .
J gene: TRBJ1-3
V gene: TRBV6-6
CDR3 protein: CASRTLGNTIYF
CDR3 DNA: TGTGCCAGTAGGACTCTTGGAAACACCATATATTTT

D gene: .
clone size: .
J gene: TRBJ2-2
V gene: TRBV4-1
CDR3 protein: CASSFMGGANTGELFF
CDR3 DNA: TGCGCCAGCAGCTTCATGGGGGGGGCAAACACCGGGGAGCTGTTTTTT

D gene: TRBD1
clone size: few
J gene: TRBJ1-1
V gene: TRBV5-1
CDR3 protein: CASSSQSQGGTEAFF
CDR3 DNA: TGCGCCAGCAGCTCTCAATCACAGGGGGGAACTGAAGCTTTCTTT

D gene: .
clone size: once
J gene: TRBJ1-2
V gene: TRBV2
CDR3 protein: CASSESVQNYGYTF
CDR3 DNA: TGTGCCAGCAGTGAATCAGTCCAAAACTATGGCTACACCTTC

D gene: .
clone size: .
J gene: TRBJ2-7
V gene: TRBV7-8
CDR3 protein: CASSVRRASEGEQYF
CDR3 DNA: TGTGCCAGCAGCGTACGGCGAGCCTCCGAGGGCGAGCAGTACTTC

D gene: .
clone size: .
J gene: TRBJ2-1
V gene: TRBV4-2
CDR3 protein: CASSQESELPPDNEQFF
CDR3 DNA: TGTGCCAGCAGCCAAGAGTCGGAGCTGCCCCCCGACAATGAGCAGTTCTTC

D gene: TRBD1
clone size: .
J gene: TRBJ2-5
V gene: TRBV5-1
CDR3 protein: CASSRQGPQETQYF
CDR3 DNA: TGCGCCAGCAGCAGACAGGGGCCCCAAGAGACCCAGTACTTC

D gene: TRBD1
clone size: .
J gene: TRBJ1-2
V gene: TRBV28
CDR3 protein: CASSRDRGLFGYTF
CDR3 DNA: TGTGCCAGCAGTCGGGACAGGGGGCTCTTTGGCTACACCTTC

D gene: .
clone size: .
J gene: TRBJ2-1
V gene: TRBV7-3
CDR3 protein: CASSSTGGAIEQFF
CDR3 DNA: TGTGCCAGCAGCTCGACAGGTGGGGCGATTGAGCAGTTCTTC

D gene: .
clone size: .
J gene: TRBJ1-1
V gene: TRBV4-1
CDR3 protein: CASSQVRDRGSRGAFF
CDR3 DNA: TGCGCCAGCAGCCAAGTAAGAGATCGGGGGAGCCGAGGAGCTTTCTTT

D gene: TRBD2
clone size: .
J gene: TRBJ2-1
V gene: TRBV10-1
CDR3 protein: CASSEVAGGNEQFF
CDR3 DNA: TGCGCCAGCAGTGAGGTAGCGGGGGGGAATGAGCAGTTCTTC

D gene: TRBD2
clone size: .
J gene: TRBJ2-1
V gene: TRBV27
CDR3 protein: CASSSILAGVKDEQFF
CDR3 DNA: TGTGCCAGCAGTTCCATACTAGCGGGGGTCAAGGATGAGCAGTTCTTC

D gene: TRBD2
clone size: .
J gene: TRBJ2-6
V gene: TRBV6-5
CDR3 protein: CASSYSSGTGANVLTF
CDR3 DNA: TGTGCCAGCAGTTACTCGAGCGGGACTGGGGCCAACGTCCTGACTTTC

D gene: .
clone size: .
J gene: TRBJ2-5
V gene: TRBV7-9
CDR3 protein: CASSFLDLQETQYF
CDR3 DNA: TGTGCCAGCAGCTTTTTGGACTTGCAAGAGACCCAGTACTTC